The clone carrying this T cell receptor beta chain occurred a few times. Original handling: The assay estimated nucleated cells by amplifying reference gene primers. Sequencing was performed with immunoSEQ multiplex PCR; in TCRdb, only in-frame clones are kept and a portion is missing. V and J calls and clone size are given by that table; D and trimming were obtained from the DNA. The sample contains just under 300,000 clones, around 86% of which appear only once. The data stem from a study of blood T cell repertoires in COVID-19. Overall study: The United States, Italy and Spain supplied acute and convalescent COVID-19 samples. T cells, B-cell-depleted T cells, or PBMCs supplied cDNA or gDNA.

The V gene lost 7 bases and the J gene lost 1 base, with 7 bases spanning the gap. Germline-derived CDR1 and CDR2 are DFQATT and SNEGSKA (reference sequence). There are 11 residues in the CDR3. This TCR derives from a man aged 65 to 85 with acute or convalescent COVID-19. The sequencing sample was made of peripheral blood. The rearrangement uses TRBV20-1 and TRBJ1-2; D uncertain. DNA of the CDR3: TGCAGTGTCTACTTTAACTATGGCTACACCTTC. Translating gives CSVYFNYGYTF.